This TCR beta chain came from a study of blood T cell repertoires in COVID-19. Background on the study: Samples representing acute and convalescent COVID-19 were sourced from the United States, Italy and Spain.

V dropped 5 bases and J dropped 9 bases, with 23 bases sitting between them. The CDR3 is 17 amino acids. Germline CDR1 is MDHEN and CDR2 is SYDVKM. In the authors' workflow: Scientists estimated how many nucleated cells there were by amplifying reference gene primers. The assay was immunoSEQ multiplex PCR, and TCRdb's table has in-frame clones only and misses some. Clonal size and the V and J genes are those of that table, whereas D and trimming came from the DNA. The repertoire holds 150,000 to 200,000 clones, 75% to 90% seen once, with 2.1% in the top ten. V gene TRBV28 combines with J gene TRBJ1-6; tentative D call: TRBD1 (6 bases). The sequence was collected from a man aged 65 to 79 with active or convalescent COVID-19. The sample taken for sequencing was peripheral blood. CDR3 loop: CASSTPGGFRGGSPLHF. The CDR3 nucleotides are TGTGCCAGCAGTACGCCGGGGGGCTTTAGAGGCGGTTCACCCCTCCACTTT.